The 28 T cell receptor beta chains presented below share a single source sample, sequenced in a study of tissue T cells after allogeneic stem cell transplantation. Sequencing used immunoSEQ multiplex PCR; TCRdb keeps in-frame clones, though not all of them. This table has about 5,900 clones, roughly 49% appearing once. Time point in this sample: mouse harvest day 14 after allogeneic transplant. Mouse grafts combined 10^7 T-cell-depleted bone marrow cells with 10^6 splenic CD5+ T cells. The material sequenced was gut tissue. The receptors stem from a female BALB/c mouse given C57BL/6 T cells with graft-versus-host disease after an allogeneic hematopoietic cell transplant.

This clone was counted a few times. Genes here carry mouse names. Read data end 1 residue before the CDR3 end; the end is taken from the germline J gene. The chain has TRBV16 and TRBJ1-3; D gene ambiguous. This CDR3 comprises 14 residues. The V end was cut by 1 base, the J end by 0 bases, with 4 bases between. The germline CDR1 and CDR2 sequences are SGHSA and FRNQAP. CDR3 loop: CASSLASSGNTLYF. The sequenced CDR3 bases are TGTGCAAGCAGCTTAGCCTCTTCTGGAAATACGCTCTAT.

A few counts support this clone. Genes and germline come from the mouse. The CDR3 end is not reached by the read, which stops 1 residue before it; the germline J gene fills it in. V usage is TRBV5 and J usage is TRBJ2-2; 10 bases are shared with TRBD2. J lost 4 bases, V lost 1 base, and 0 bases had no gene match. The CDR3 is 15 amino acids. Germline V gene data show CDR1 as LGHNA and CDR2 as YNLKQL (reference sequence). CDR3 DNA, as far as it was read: TGTGCCAGCAGCCAAGGACTGGGGGGCACCGGGCAGCTCTAC. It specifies CASSQGLGGTGQLY. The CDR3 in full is CASSQGLGGTGQLYF.

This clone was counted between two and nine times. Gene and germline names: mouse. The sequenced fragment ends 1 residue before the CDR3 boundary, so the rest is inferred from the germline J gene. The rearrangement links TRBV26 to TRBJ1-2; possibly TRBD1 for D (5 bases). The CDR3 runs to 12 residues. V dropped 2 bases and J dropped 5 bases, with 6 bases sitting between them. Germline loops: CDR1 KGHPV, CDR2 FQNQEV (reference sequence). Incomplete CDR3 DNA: TGTGCCAGCAGTCTGGAGGGGTCCGACTACACC. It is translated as CASSLEGSDYT. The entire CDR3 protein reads CASSLEGSDYTF.

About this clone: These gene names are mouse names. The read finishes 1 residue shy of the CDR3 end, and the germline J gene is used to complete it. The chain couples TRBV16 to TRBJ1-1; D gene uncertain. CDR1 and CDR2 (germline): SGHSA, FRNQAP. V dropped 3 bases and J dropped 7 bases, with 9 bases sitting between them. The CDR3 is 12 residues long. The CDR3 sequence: CASSFGAGEVFF. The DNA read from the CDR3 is TGTGCAAGCAGCTTCGGAGCGGGAGAAGTCTTC.

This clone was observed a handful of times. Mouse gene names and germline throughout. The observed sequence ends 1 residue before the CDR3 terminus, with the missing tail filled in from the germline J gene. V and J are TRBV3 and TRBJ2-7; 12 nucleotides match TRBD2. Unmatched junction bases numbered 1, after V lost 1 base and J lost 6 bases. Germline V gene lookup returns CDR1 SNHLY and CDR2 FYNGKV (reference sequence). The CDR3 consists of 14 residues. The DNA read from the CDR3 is TGTGCCAGCAGCTTAGGACTGGGGGGGCTTGAACAGTAC. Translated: CASSLGLGGLEQY. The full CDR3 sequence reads CASSLGLGGLEQYF.

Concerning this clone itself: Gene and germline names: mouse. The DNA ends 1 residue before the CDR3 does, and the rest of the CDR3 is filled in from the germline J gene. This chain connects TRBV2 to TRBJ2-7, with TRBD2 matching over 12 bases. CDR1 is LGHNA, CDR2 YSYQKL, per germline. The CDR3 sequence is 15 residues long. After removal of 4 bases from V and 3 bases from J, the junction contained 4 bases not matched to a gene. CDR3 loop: CASSPGTGGFYEQYF. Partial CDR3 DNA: TGTGCCAGCAGCCCCGGGACTGGGGGGTTCTATGAACAGTAC.

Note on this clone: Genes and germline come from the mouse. CDR3 sequence reads: CASSTTGGHYEQYF. The DNA read from the CDR3 is TGTGCCAGCAGTACGACTGGGGGGCACTATGAACAGTAC. The V gene is TRBV13-1, the J gene TRBJ2-7, with 10 bases fitting TRBD2. The read ends 1 residue early relative to the CDR3; the germline J gene fills the gap. With V trimmed by 4 bases and J by 3 bases, 4 bases remained unmatched. The CDR3 sequence is 14 residues long. The germline CDR1 and CDR2 sequences are NSHNY and SYGAGN.

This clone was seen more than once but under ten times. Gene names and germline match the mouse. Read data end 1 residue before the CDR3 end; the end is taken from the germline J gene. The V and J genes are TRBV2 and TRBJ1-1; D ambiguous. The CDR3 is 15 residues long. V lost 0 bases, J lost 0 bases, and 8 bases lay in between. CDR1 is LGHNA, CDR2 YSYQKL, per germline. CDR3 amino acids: CASSQDWRANTEVFF. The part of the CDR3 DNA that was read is TGTGCCAGCAGCCAAGATTGGCGTGCAAACACAGAAGTCTTC.

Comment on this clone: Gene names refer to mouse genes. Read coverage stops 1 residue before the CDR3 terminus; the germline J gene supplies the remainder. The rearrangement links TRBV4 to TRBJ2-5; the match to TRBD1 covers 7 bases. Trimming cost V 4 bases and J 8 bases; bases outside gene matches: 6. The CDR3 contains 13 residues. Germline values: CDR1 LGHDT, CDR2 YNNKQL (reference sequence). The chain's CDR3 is CASSFTGAGTQYF. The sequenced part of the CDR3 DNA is TGTGCCAGCAGCTTTACAGGGGCCGGCACCCAGTAC.

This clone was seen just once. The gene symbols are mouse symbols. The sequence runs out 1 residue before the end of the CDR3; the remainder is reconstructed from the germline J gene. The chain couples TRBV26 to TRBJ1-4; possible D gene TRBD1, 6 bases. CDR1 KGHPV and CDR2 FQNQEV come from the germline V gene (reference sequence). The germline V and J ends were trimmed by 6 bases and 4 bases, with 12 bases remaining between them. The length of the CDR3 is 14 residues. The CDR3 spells CASSRTENNERLFF. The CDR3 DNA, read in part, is TGTGCCAGCAGCCGGACAGAAAACAACGAAAGATTATTT.

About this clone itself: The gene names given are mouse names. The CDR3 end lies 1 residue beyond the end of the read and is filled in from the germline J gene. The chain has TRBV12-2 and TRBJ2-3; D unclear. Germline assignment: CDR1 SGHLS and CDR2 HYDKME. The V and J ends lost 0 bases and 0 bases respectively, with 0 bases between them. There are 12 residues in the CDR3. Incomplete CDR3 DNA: TGTGCCAGCTCTCTCAGTGCAGAAACGCTGTAT. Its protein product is CASSLSAETLY. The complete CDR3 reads CASSLSAETLYF. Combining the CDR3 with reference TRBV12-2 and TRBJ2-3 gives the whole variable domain NSGVVQSPRYIIKGKGERSILKCIPISGHLSVAWYQQTQGQELKFFIQHYDKMERDKGNLPSRFSVQQFDDYHSEMNMSALELEDSAVYFCASSLSAETLYFGSGTRLTVL.

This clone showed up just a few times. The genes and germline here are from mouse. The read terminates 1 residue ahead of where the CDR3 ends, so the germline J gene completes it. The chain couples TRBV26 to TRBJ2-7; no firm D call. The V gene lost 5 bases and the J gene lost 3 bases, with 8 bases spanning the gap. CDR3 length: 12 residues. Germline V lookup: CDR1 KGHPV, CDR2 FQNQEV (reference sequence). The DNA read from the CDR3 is TGTGCCAGCAGTGATGCGATCTATGAACAGTAC. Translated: CASSDAIYEQY. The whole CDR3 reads CASSDAIYEQYF.

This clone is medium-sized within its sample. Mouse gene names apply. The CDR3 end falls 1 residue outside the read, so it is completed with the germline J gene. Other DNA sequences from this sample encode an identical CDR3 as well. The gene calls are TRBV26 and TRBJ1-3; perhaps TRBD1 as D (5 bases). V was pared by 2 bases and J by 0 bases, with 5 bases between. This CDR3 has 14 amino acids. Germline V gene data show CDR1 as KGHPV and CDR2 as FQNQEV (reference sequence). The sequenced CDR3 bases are TGTGCCAGCAGTCTGGGGGGTTCTGGAAATACGCTCTAT. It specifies CASSLGGSGNTLY. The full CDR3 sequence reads CASSLGGSGNTLYF.

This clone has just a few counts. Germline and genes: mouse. CDR3 DNA (partial): TGTGCCAGCTCACGGGACAGAGGAAACACCTTGTAC. This encodes CASSRDRGNTLY. The complete CDR3 reads CASSRDRGNTLYF. The chain links TRBV12-1 to TRBJ2-4; 7 nucleotides agree with TRBD1. The read terminates 1 residue before the CDR3 end, so the remaining end is supplied by the germline J gene. The CDR3 loop spans 13 amino acids. V lost 4 bases to trimming and J lost 5 bases; unmatched junction nucleotides: 5. In germline, CDR1 is SGHSN, CDR2 HYEKVE.

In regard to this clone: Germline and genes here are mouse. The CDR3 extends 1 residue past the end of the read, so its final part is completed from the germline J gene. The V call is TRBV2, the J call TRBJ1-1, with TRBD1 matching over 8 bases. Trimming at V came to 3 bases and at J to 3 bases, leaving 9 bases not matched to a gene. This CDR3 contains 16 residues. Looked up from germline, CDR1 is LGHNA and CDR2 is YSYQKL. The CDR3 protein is CASSHPTGGGDTEVFF. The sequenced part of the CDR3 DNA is TGTGCCAGCAGCCATCCTACAGGGGGTGGAGACACAGAAGTCTTC.

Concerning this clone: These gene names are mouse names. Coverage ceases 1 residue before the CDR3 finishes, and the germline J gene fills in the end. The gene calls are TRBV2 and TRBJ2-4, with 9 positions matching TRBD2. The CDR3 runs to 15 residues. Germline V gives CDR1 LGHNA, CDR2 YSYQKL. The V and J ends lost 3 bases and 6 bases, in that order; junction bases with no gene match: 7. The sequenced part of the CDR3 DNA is TGTGCCAGCAGCCAGACGGACTGGGGTTGGAACACCTTGTAC. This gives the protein CASSQTDWGWNTLY. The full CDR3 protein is CASSQTDWGWNTLYF.

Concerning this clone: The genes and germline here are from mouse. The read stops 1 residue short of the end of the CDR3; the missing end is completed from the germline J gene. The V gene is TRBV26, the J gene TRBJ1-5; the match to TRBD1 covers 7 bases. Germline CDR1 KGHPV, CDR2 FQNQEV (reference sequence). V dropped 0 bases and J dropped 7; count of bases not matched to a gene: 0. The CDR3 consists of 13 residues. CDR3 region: CASSLSTGQAPLF. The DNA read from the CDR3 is TGTGCCAGCAGTCTGTCGACAGGGCAGGCTCCGCTT.

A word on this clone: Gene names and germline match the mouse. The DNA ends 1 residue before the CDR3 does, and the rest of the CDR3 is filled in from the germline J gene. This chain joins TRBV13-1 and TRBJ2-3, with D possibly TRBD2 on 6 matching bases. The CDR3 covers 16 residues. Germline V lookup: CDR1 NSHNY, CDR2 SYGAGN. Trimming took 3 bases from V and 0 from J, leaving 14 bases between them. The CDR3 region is CASSGGVGTSAETLYF. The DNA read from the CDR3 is TGTGCCAGCAGTGGGGGAGTGGGGACTAGTGCAGAAACGCTGTAT.

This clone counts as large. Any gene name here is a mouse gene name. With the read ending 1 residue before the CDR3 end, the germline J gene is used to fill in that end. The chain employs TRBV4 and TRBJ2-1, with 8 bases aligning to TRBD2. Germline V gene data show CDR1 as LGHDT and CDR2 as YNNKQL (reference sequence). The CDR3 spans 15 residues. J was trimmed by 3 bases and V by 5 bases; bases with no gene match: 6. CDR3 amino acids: CASSPRWGGYAEQFF. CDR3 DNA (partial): TGTGCCAGCAGCCCCAGGTGGGGGGGCTATGCTGAGCAGTTC.

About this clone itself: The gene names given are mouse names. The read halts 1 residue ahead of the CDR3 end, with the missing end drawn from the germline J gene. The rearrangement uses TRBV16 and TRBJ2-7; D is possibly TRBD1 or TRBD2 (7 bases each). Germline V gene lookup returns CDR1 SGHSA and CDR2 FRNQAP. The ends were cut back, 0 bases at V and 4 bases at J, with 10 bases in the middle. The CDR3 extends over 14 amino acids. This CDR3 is CASSLDRGGYEQYF. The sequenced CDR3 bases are TGTGCAAGCAGCTTAGACAGGGGGGGTTATGAACAGTAC.

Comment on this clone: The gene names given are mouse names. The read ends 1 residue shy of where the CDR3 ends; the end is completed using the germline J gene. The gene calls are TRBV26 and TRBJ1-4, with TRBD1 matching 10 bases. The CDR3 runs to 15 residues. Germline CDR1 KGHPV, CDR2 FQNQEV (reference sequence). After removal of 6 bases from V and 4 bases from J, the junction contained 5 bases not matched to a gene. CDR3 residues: CASSGGQGFNERLFF. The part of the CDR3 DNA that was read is TGTGCCAGCAGCGGGGGACAGGGGTTCAACGAAAGATTATTT.

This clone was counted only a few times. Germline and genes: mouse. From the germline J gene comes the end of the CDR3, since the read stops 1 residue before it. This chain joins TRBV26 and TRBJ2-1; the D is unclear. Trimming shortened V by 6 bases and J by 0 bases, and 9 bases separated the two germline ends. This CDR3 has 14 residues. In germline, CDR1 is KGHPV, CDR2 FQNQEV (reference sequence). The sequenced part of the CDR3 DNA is TGTGCCAGCAGAGGCAGAGATAACTATGCTGAGCAGTTC. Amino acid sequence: CASRGRDNYAEQF. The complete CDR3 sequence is CASRGRDNYAEQFF.

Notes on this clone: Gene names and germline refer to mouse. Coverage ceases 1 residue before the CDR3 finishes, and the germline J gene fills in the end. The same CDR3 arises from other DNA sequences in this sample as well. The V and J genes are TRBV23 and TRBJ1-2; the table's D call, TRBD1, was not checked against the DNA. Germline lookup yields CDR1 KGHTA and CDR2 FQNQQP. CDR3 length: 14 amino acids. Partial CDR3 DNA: TGCTCCAGCAGTCAAGGACAGGCAAACTCCGACTACACC. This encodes CSSSQGQANSDYT. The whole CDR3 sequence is CSSSQGQANSDYTF.

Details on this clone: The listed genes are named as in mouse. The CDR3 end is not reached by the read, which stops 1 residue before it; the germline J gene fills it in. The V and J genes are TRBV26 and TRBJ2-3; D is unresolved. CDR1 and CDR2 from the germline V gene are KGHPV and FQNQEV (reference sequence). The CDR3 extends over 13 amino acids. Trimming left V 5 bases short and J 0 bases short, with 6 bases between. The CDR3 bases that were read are TGTGCCAGCAGTACAGCTAGTGCAGAAACGCTGTAT. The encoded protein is CASSTASAETLY. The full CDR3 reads CASSTASAETLYF.

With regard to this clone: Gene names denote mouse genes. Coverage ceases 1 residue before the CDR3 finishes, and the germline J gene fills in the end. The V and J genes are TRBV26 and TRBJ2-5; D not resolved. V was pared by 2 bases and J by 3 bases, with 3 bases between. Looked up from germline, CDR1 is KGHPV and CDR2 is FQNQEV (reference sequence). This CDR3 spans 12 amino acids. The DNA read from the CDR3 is TGTGCCAGCAGTCTGGGGCAAGACACCCAGTAC. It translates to CASSLGQDTQY. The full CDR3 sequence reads CASSLGQDTQYF.

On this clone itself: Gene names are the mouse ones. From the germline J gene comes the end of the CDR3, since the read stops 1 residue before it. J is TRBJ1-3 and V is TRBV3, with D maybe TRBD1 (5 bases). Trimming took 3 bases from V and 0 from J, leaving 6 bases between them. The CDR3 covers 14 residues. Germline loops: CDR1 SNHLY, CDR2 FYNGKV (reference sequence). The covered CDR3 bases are TGTGCCAGCAGCTTGGGGGGTTCTGGAAATACGCTCTAT. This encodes CASSLGGSGNTLY. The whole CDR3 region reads CASSLGGSGNTLYF.

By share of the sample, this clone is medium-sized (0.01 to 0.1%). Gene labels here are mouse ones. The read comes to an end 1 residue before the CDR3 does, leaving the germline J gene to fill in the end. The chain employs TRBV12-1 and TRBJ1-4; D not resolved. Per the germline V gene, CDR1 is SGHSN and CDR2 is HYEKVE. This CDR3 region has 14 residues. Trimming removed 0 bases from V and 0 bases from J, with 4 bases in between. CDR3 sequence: CASSLGVSNERLFF. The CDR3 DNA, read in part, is TGTGCCAGCTCTCTCGGGGTTTCCAACGAAAGATTATTT.

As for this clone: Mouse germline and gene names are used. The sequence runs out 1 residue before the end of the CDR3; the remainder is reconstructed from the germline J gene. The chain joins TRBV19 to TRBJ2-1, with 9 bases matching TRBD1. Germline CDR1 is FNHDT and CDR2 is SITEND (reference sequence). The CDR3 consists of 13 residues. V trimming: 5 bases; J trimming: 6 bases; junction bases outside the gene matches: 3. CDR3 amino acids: CASRQGAIAEQFF. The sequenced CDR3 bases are TGTGCCAGCAGACAGGGGGCGATTGCTGAGCAGTTC.